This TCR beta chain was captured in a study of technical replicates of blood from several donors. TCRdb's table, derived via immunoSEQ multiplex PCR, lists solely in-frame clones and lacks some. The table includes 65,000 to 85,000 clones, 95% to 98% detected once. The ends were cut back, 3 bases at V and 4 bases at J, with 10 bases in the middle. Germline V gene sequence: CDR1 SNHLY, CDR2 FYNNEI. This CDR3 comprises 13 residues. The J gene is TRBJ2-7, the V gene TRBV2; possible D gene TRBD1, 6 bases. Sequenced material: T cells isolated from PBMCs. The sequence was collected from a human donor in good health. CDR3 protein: CASSDRGSYEQYF. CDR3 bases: TGTGCCAGCAGTGACAGGGGCTCTTACGAGCAGTACTTC.